Shown below are 9 T cell receptor beta chains from a single sample sequenced in a study of blood T cell repertoires in COVID-19 (TCRdb year 2020). The receptor library was made with the immunoSEQ multiplex PCR assay. The immuneACCESS repertoire file appears here via TCRdb, limited to in-frame rearrangements. These files lack a portion of the clones; in checked studies, under half of the deficit traces to unresolved V genes, and the cause of the others is not known. The sample yields 110,000 to 150,000 clones; 88% were counted once. The top ten hold 1.5% to 2% of the sample. The sequenced sample consisted of peripheral blood. All receptors come from a woman aged 50 to 65 with acute or convalescent COVID-19.

V gene TRBV11-2 combines with J gene TRBJ2-5, with a weak D call TRBD1 (6 bases). Trimming removed 0 bases from V and 5 bases from J, with 16 bases in between. The germline V gene encodes CDR1 SGHAT and CDR2 FQNNGV. This CDR3 is 16 amino acids long. The CDR3 protein is CASSLDHRAARETQYF. In nucleotides, the CDR3 is TGTGCCAGCAGCTTAGATCACAGGGCCGCGAGGGAGACCCAGTACTTC.

The chain has TRBV3-1 (or the pseudogene TRBV3-2) and TRBJ1-5, with TRBD1 matching 7 bases. With V trimmed by 3 bases and J by 2 bases, 4 bases remained unmatched. The CDR3 is made up of 15 amino acids. The germline gives CDR1 LGHDT, CDR2 YNNKEL (reference sequence). The chain's CDR3 is CASSHADRGNQPQHF. The CDR3 nucleotides are TGTGCCAGCAGCCACGCTGACAGGGGCAATCAGCCCCAGCATTTT.

This chain uses TRBV27 with TRBJ2-1; 8 bases match TRBD1. Germline assignment: CDR1 MNHEY and CDR2 SMNVEV (reference sequence). The CDR3 is made up of 11 amino acids. The ends lost 9 bases at V and 6 bases at J; junction bases unmatched: 1. For the CDR3, the DNA is TGTGCCAGTACAGGGGGCAATGAGCAGTTCTTC. It codes for CASTGGNEQFF.

The chain couples TRBV11-1 to TRBJ2-3; 12 bases map to TRBD2. The junction had 7 bases not matched to a gene; V was cut back by 4 bases and J by 5 bases. This CDR3 has 16 residues. The germline V gene has CDR1 SGHAT and CDR2 FQDESV (reference sequence). Here the CDR3 reads CASSSTSGSVGDTQYF. The CDR3 DNA follows: TGTGCCAGCAGCTCGACTAGCGGGAGTGTGGGAGATACGCAGTATTTT.

The chain is built from TRBV9 and TRBJ2-1; 7 nucleotides align to TRBD2. The trim removed 4 bases at V and 5 bases at J, leaving 15 bases unmatched. CDR3 size: 17 residues. Germline assignment: CDR1 SGDLS and CDR2 YYNGEE. CDR3 in amino acids: CASSPTPRGSRNNEQFF. CDR3 bases: TGTGCCAGCAGCCCAACCCCTCGCGGGAGTCGTAACAATGAGCAGTTCTTC.

A remark on this clone: The same CDR3 can be traced to other DNA sequences in this sample. This chain links TRBV20-1 with TRBJ2-7, with D perhaps TRBD1 (5 bases). Germline-derived CDR1 and CDR2 are DFQATT and SNEGSKA (reference sequence). This CDR3 is built from 11 residues. V was trimmed by 3 bases and J by 6 bases, leaving 9 bases between them. CDR3 region: CSARSGFEQYF. CDR3 sequence (DNA): TGCAGTGCTAGGTCAGGGTTCGAGCAGTACTTC.

The J gene is TRBJ2-3, the V gene TRBV4-2; TRBD2 matches at 13 bases. Germline CDR1 is LGHNA and CDR2 is YNFKEQ. After removal of 3 bases from V and 4 bases from J, the junction contained 10 bases not matched to a gene. The CDR3 covers 18 residues. The CDR3, as DNA: TGTGCCAGCAGCCATACTAGCGGGGGGGCAAAATTCGCAGATACGCAGTATTTT. It encodes CASSHTSGGAKFADTQYF.

This clone was seen once. The chain couples TRBV14 to TRBJ2-7; no clear D. CDR3 size: 14 residues. V gave up 1 base and J gave up 6 bases, with 13 bases separating them. Looked up from germline, CDR1 is SGHDN and CDR2 is FVKESK. The CDR3 reads CASSQVWQAVEQYF. The CDR3 coding sequence is TGTGCCAGCAGCCAAGTCTGGCAGGCAGTCGAGCAGTACTTC.

The chain couples TRBV18 to TRBJ1-2, with a possible D match to TRBD1 (5 bases). CDR3 length equals 17 residues. The V and J ends lost 5 bases and 2 bases respectively, with 21 bases between them. Germline CDR1 KGHSH, CDR2 LQKENI. Here the CDR3 DNA reads TGTGCCAGCTCAGCGGGGACGGCCGGTAATACGAACTATGGCTACACCTTC. Translation: CASSAGTAGNTNYGYTF.